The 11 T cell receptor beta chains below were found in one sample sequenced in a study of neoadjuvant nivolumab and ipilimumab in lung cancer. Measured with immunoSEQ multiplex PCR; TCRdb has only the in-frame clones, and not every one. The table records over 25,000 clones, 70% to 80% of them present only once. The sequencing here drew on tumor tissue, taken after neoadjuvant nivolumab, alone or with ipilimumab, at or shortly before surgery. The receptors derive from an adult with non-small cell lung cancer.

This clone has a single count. The CDR3 is CASSSRGLFTDTQYF. In DNA form, the CDR3 reads TGTGCCAGCAGCTCACGGGGGCTCTTCACAGATACGCAGTATTTT. J is TRBJ2-3 and V is TRBV5-6, with D tentatively TRBD1 or TRBD2 (6 bases each). CDR3 length equals 15 residues. The V gene lost 3 bases and the J gene lost 2 bases, with 13 bases spanning the gap. Germline V gene sequence: CDR1 SGHDT, CDR2 YYEEEE.

CDR3 sequence: CASSLGGTGGRMNTEAFF. Written as DNA, the CDR3 is TGTGCCAGCAGCTTAGGCGGGACAGGGGGTAGAATGAACACTGAAGCTTTCTTT. The chain couples TRBV13 to TRBJ1-1; TRBD1 matches 11 bases. The CDR3 runs to 18 residues. Germline lookup yields CDR1 PRHDT and CDR2 FYEKMQ (reference sequence). Trimming removed 0 bases from V and 0 bases from J; junction bases left unmatched: 6.

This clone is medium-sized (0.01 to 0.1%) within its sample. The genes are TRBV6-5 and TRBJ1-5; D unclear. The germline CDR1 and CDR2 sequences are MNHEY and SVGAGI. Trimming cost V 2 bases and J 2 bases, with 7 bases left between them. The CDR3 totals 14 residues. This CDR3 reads CASSYALGNQPQHF. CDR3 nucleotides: TGTGCCAGCAGTTACGCCCTTGGCAATCAGCCCCAGCATTTT.

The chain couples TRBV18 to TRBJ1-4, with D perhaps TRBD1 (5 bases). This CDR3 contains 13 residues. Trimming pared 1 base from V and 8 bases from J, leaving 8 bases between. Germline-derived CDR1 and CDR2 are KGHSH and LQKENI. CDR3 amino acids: CASSPRQLEKLFF. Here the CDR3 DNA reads TGTGCCAGCTCACCACGACAGCTAGAAAAACTGTTTTTT.

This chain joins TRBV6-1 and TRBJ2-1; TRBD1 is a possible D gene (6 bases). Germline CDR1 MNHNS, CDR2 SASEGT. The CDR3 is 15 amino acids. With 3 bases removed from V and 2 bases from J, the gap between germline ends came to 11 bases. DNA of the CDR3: TGTGCCAGCAGTGAGGGGGCGGAGCCCTACAATGAGCAGTTCTTC. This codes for CASSEGAEPYNEQFF.

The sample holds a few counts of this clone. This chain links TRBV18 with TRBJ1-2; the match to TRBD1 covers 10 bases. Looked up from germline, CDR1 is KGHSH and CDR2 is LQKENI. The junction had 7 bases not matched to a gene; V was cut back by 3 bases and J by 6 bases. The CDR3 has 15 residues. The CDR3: CASSPGTGAVNGYTF. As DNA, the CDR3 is TGTGCCAGCTCACCTGGGACAGGGGCAGTAAATGGCTACACCTTC.

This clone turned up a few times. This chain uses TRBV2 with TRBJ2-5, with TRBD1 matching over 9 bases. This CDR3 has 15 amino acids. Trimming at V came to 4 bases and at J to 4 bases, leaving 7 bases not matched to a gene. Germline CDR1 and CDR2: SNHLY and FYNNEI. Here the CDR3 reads CASSGPGQGTETQYF. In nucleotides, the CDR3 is TGTGCCAGCAGTGGTCCGGGACAGGGAACAGAGACCCAGTACTTC.

CDR3 amino acids: CASSLEGLARTFTDTQYF. CDR3 nucleotides: TGCGCCAGCAGCTTGGAGGGACTAGCCAGAACCTTCACAGATACGCAGTATTTT. The J gene is TRBJ2-3, the V gene TRBV5-1; 9 nucleotides align to TRBD2. The V and J ends lost 0 bases and 2 bases, in that order; junction bases with no gene match: 10. The CDR3 sequence is 18 residues long. The germline CDR1 and CDR2 sequences are SGHRS and YFSETQ.

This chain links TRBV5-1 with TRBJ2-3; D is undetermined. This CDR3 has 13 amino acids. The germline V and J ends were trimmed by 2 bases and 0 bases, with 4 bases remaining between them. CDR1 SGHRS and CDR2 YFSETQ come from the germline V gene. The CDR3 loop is CASSLASTDTQYF. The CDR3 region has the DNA TGCGCCAGCAGCTTAGCTAGCACAGATACGCAGTATTTT.

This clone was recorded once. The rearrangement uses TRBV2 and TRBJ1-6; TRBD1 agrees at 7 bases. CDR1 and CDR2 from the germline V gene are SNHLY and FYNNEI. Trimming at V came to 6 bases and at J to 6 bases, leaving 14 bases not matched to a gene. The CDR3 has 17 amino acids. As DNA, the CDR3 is TGTGCCAGCAGACCGGGACAGTCGACGGGTTCTAATTCACCCCTCCACTTT. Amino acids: CASRPGQSTGSNSPLHF.

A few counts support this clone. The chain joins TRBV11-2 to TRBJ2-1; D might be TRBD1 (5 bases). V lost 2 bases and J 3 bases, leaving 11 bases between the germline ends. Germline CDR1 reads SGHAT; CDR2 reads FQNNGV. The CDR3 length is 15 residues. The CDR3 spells CASSLTQGFYNEQFF. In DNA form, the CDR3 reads TGTGCCAGCAGCTTAACGCAGGGTTTCTACAATGAGCAGTTCTTC.